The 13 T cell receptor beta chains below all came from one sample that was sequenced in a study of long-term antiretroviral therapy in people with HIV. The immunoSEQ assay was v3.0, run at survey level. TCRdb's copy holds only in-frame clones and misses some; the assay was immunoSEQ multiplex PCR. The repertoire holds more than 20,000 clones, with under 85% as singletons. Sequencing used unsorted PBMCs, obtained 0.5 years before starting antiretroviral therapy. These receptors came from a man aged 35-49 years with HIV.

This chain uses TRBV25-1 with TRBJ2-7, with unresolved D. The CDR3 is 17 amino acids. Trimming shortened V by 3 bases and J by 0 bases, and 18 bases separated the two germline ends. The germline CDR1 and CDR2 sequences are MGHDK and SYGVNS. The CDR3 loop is CASSDHVGGSPSYEQYF. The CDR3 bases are TGTGCCAGCAGTGACCATGTGGGTGGGTCCCCCTCCTACGAGCAGTACTTC.

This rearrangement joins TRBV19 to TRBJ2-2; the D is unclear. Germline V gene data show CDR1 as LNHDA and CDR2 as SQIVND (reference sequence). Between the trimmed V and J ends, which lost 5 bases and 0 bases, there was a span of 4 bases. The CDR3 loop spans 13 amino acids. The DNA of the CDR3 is TGTGCCAGTAGTCCAGCGAACACCGGGGAGCTGTTTTTT. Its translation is CASSPANTGELFF.

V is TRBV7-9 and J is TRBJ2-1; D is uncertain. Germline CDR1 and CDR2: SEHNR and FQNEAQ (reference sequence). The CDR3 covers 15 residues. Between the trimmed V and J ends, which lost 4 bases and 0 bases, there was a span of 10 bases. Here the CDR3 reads CASSSAVSSYNEQFF. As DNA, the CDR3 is TGTGCCAGCAGCTCCGCGGTTAGCTCCTACAATGAGCAGTTCTTC.

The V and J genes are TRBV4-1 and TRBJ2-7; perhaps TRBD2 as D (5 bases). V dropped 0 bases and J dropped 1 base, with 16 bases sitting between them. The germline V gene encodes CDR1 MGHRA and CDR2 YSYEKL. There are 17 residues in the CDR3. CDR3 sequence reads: CASSQDLRTLGSYEQYF. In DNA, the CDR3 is TGCGCCAGCAGCCAAGATCTTAGGACTCTCGGTTCCTACGAGCAGTACTTC.

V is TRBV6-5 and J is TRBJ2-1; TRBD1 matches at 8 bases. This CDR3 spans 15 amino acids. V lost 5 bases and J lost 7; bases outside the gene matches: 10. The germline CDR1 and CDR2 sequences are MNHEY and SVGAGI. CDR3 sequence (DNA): TGTGCCAGCAGTGCGCCAGGGGGCGTCGTAAATGAGCAGTTCTTC. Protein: CASSAPGGVVNEQFF.

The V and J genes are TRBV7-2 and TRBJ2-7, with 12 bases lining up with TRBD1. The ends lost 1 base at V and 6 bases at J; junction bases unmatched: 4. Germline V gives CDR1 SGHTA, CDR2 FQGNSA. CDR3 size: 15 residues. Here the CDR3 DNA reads TGTGCCAGCAGCTTAGACGGGACAGGGGGCGCCGAGCAGTACTTC. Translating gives CASSLDGTGGAEQYF.

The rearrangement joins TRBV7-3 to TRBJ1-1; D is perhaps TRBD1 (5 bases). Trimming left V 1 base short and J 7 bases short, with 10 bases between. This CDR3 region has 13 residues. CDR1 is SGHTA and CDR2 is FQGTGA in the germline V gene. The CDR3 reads CASSLNPGSEAFF. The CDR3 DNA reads TGTGCCAGCAGCTTAAACCCAGGGAGTGAAGCTTTCTTT.

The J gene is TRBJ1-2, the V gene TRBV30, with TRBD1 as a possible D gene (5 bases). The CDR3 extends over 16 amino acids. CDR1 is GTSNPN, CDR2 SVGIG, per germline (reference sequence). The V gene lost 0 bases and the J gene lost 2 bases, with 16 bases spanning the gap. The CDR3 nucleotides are TGTGCCTGGAGTGTACTAGCCGGGGCGCGAAACTATGGCTACACCTTC. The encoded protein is CAWSVLAGARNYGYTF. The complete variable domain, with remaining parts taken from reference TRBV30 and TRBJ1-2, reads SQTIHQWPATLVQPVGSPLSLECTVEGTSNPNLYWYRQAAGRGLQLLFYSVGIGQISSEVPQNLSASRPQDRQFILSSKKLLLSDSGFYLCAWSVLAGARNYGYTFGSGTRLTVV.

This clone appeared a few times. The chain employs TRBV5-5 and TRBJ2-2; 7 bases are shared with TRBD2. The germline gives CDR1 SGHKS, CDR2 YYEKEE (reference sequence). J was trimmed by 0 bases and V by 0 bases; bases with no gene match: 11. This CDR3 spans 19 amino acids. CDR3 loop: CASSLVGSGASTNTGELFF. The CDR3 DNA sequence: TGTGCCAGCAGCTTGGTAGGCAGCGGGGCCTCTACGAACACCGGGGAGCTGTTTTTT.

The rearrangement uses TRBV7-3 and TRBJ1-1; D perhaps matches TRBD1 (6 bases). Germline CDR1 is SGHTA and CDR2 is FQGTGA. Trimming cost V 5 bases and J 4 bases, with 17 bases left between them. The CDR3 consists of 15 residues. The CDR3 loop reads CASSATGGAGTEAFF. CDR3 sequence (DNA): TGTGCCAGCAGCGCTACCGGGGGGGCAGGCACTGAAGCTTTCTTT.

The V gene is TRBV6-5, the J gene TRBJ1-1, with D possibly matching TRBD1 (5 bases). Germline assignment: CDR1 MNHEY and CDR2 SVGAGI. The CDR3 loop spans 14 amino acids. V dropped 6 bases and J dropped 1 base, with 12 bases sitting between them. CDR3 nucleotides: TGTGCCAGCAGACGAGTGGGGGAGAACACTGAAGCTTTCTTT. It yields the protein CASRRVGENTEAFF.

DNA of the CDR3: TGTGCCAGCACCGGGACAGATACGCAGTATTTT. Its translation: CASTGTDTQYF. The genes are TRBV27 and TRBJ2-3, with no clear D. The CDR3 sequence is 11 residues long. Germline CDR1 and CDR2: MNHEY and SMNVEV (reference sequence). The V and J ends lost 7 bases and 3 bases respectively, with 5 bases between them.

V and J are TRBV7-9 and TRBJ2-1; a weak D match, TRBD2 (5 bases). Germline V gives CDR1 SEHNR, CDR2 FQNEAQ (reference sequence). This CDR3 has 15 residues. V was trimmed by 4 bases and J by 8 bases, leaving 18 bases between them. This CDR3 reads CASSSVATPGDEQFF. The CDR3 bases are TGTGCCAGCAGCTCCGTAGCAACACCCGGGGATGAGCAGTTCTTC.